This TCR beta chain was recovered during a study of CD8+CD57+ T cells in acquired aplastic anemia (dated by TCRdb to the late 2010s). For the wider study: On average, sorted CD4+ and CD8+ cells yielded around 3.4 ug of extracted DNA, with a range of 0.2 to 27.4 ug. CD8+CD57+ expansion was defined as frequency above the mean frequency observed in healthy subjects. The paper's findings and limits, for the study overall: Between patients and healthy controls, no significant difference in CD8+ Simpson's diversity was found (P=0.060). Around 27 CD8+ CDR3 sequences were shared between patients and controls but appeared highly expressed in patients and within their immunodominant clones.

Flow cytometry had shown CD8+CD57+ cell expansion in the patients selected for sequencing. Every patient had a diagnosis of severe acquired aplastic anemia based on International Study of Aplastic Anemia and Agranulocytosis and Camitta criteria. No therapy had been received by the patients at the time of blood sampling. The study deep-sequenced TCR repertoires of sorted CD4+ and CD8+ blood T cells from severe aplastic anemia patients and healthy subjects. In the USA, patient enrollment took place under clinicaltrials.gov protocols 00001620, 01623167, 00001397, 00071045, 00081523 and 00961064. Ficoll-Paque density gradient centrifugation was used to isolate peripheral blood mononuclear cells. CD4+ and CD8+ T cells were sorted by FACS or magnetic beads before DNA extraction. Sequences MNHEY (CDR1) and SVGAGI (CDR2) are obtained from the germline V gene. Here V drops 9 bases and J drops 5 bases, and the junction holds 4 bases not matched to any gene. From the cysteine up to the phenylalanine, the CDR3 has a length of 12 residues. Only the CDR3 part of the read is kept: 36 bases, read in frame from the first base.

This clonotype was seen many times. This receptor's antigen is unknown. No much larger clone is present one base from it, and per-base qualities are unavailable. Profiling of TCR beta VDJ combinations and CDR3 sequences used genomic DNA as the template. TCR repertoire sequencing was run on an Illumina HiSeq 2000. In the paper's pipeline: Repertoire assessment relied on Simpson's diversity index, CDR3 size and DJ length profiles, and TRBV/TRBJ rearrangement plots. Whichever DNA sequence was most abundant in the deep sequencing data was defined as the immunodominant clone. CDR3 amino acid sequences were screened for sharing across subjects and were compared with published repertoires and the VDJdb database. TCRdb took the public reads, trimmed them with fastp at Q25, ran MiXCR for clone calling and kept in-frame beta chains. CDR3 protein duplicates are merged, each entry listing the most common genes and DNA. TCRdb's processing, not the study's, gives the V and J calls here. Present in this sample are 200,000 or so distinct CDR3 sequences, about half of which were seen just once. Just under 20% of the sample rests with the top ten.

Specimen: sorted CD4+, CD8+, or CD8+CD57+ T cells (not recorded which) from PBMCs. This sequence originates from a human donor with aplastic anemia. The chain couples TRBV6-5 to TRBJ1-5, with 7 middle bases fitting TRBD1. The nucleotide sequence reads TGTGCCAGTTCGACAGGGCATCAGCCCCAGCATTTT. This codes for CASSTGHQPQHF.